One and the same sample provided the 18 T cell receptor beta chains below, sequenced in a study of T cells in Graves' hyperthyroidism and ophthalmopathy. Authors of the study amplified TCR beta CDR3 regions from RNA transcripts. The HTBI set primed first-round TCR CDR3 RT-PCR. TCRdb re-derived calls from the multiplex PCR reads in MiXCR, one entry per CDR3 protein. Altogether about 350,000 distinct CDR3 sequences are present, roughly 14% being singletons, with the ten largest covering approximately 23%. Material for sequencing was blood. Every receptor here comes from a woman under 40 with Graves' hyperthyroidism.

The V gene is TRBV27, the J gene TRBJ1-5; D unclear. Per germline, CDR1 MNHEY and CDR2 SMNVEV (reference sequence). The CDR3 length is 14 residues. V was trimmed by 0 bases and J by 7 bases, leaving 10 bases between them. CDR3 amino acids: CASSLSKAYQPQHF. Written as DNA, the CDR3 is TGTGCCAGCAGTTTATCTAAGGCATACCAGCCCCAGCATTTT.

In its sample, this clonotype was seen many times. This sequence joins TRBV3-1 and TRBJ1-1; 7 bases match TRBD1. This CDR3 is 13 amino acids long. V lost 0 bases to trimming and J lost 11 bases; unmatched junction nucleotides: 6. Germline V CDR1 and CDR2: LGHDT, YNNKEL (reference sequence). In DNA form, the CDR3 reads TGTGCCAGCAGCCAAGATAGAGACAGGGCGGCTTTCTTT. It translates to CASSQDRDRAAFF.

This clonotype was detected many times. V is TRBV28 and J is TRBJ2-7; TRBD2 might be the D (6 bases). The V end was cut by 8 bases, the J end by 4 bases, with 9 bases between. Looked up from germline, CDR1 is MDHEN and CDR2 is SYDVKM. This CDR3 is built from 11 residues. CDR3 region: CASGLAYEQYF. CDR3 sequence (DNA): TGTGCCAGCGGGCTAGCGTACGAGCAGTACTTC.

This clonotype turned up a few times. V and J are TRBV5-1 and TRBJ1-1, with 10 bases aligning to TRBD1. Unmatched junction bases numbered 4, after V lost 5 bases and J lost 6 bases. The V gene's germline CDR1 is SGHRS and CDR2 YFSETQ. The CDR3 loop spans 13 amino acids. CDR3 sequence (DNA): TGCGCCAGCAGACGACAGGGGGCGGCTGAAGCTTTCTTT. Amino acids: CASRRQGAAEAFF.

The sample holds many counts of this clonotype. CDR3 region: CSADTRLAPKSTYNEQFF. As DNA, the CDR3 is TGCAGCGCTGATACGAGACTAGCGCCCAAGTCAACCTACAATGAGCAGTTCTTC. The rearrangement uses TRBV29-1 and TRBJ2-1; 8 bases line up with TRBD2. Trimming removed 7 bases from V and 2 bases from J; junction bases left unmatched: 19. The V gene's germline CDR1 is SQVTM and CDR2 ANQGSEA. This CDR3 region has 18 residues.

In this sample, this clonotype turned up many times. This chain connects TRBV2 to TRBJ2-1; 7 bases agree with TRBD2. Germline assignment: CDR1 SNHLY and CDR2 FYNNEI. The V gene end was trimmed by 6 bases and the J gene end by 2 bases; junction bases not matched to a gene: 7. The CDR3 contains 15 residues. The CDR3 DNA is TGTGCCAGCAGCCGAACGGGAGGTCCCTACAATGAGCAGTTCTTC. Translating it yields CASSRTGGPYNEQFF. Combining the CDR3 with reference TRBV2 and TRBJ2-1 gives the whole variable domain EPEVTQTPSHQVTQMGQEVILRCVPISNHLYFYWYRQILGQKVEFLVSFYNNEISEKSEIFDDQFSVERPDGSNFTLKIRSTKLEDSAMYFCASSRTGGPYNEQFFGPGTRLTVL.

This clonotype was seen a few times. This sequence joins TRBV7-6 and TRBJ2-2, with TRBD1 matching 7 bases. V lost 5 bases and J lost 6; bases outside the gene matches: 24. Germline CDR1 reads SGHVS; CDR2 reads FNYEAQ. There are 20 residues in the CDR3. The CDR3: CASSREGQAQTTGRSGELFF. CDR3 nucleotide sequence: TGTGCCAGCAGCCGAGAAGGACAGGCGCAGACTACCGGTCGGTCCGGGGAGCTGTTTTTT.

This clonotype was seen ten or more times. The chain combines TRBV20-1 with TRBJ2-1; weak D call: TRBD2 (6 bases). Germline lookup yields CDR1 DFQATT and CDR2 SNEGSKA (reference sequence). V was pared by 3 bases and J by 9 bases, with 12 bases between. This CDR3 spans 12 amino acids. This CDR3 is CSASGSRVEQFF. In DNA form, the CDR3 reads TGCAGTGCTAGCGGGAGCAGAGTTGAGCAGTTCTTC.

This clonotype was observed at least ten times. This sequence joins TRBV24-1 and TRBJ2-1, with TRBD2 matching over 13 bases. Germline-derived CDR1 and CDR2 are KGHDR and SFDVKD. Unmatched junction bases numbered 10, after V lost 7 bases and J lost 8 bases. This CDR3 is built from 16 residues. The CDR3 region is CATRPSTSGRVHEQFF. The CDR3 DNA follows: TGTGCCACCAGGCCCAGCACTAGCGGGAGGGTCCATGAGCAGTTCTTC.

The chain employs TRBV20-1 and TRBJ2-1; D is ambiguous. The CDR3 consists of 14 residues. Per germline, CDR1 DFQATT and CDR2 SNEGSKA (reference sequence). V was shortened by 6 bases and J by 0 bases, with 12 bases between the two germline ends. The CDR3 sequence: CSAPRPSSYNEQFF. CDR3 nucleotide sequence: TGCAGTGCCCCCCGGCCTAGCTCCTACAATGAGCAGTTCTTC.

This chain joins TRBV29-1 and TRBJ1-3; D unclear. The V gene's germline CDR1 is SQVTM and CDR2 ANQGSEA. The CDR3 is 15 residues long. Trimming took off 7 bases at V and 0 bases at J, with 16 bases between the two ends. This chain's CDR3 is CSAERGLGSGNTIYF. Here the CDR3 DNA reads TGCAGCGCTGAGCGCGGGTTGGGCTCTGGAAACACCATATATTTT.

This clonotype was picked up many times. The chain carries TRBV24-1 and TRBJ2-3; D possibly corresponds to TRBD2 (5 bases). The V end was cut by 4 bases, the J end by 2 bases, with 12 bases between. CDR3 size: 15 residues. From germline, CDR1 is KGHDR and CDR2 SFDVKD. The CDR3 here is CATSDTRDSTDTQYF. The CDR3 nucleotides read TGTGCCACCAGTGACACCCGGGATTCCACAGATACGCAGTATTTT.

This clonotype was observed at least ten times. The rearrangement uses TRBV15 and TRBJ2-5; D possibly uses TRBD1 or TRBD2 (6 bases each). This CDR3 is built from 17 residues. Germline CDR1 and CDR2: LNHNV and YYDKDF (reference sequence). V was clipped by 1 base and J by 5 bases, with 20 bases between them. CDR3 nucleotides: TGTGCCACCAGCAGAGTAGGTCGGGGGCGCTGGTTGGAGACCCAGTACTTC. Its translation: CATSRVGRGRWLETQYF.

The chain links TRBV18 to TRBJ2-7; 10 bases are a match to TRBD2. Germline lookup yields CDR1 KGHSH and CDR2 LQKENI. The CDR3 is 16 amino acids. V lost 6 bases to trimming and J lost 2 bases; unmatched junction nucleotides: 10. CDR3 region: CASSRGLAETAYEQYF. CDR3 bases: TGTGCCAGCTCCCGAGGACTAGCGGAGACCGCCTACGAGCAGTACTTC. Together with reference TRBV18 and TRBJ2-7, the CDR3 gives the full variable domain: NAGVMQNPRHLVRRRGQEARLRCSPMKGHSHVYWYRQLPEEGLKFMVYLQKENIIDESGMPKERFSAEFPKEGPSILRIQQVVRGDSAAYFCASSRGLAETAYEQYFGPGTRLTVT.

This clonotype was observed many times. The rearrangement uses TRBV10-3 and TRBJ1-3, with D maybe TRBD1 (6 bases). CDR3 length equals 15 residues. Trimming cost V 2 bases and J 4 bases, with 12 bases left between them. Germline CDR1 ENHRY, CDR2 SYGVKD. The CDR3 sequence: CAISESWGAGNTIYF. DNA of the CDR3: TGTGCCATCAGTGAGAGTTGGGGGGCCGGAAACACCATATATTTT.

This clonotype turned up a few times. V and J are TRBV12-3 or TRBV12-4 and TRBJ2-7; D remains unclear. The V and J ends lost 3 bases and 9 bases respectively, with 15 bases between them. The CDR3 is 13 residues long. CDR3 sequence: CASSLEWGSGQYF. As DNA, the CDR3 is TGTGCCAGCAGTTTGGAGTGGGGATCCGGGCAGTACTTC.

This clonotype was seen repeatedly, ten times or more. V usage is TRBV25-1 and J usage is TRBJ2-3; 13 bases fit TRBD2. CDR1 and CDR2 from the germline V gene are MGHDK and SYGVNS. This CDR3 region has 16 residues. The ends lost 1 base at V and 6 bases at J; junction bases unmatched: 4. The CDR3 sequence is CASSEFGTSGTDTQYF. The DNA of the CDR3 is TGTGCCAGCAGTGAATTCGGGACTAGCGGGACCGATACGCAGTATTTT.

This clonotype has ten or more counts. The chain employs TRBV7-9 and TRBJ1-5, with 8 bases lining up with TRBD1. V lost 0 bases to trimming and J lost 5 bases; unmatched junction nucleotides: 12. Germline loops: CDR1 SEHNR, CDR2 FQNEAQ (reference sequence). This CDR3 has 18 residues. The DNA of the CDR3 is TGTGCCAGCAGCTTAGCGCGAACGCAGGGGGCGTTCGATCAGCCCCAGCATTTT. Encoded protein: CASSLARTQGAFDQPQHF.